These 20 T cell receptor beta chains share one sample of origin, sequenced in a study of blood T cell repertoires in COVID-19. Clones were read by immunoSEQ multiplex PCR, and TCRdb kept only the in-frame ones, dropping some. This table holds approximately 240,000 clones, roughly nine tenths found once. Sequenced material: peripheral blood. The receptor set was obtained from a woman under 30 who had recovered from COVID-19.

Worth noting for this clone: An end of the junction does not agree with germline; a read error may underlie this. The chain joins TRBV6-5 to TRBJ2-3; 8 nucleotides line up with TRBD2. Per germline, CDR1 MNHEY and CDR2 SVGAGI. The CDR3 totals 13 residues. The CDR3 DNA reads TGTGCCAGCAGTCGGACTAGCAGAGATACGCAGTATTTT. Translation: CASSRTSRDTQYF.

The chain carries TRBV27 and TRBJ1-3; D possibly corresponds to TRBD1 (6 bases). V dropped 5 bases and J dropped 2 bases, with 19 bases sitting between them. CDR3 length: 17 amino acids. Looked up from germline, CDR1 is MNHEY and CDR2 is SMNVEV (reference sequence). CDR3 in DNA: TGTGCCAGCAGTCCTTTTGGGGGCCGCTTTACTGGAAACACCATATATTTT. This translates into CASSPFGGRFTGNTIYF.

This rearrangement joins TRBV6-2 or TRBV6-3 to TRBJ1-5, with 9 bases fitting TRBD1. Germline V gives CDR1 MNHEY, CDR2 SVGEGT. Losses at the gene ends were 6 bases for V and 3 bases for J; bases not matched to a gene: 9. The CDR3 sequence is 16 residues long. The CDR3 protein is CASRYTGGYDNQPQHF. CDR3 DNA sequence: TGTGCCAGCAGGTACACAGGGGGCTATGACAATCAGCCCCAGCATTTT.

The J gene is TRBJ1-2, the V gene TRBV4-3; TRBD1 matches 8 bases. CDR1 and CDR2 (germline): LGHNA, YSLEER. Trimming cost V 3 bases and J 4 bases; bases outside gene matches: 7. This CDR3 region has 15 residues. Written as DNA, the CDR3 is TGCGCCAGCAGCCAGGGGGCAGGGGGCATCTATGGCTACACCTTC. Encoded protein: CASSQGAGGIYGYTF.

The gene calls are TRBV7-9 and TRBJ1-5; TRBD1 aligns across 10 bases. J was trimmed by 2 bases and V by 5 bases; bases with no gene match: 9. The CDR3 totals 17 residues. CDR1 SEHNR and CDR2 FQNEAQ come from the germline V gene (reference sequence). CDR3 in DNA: TGTGCCAGCAGCCCCTACGGACAGGGGGGTGGCAATCAGCCCCAGCATTTT. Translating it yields CASSPYGQGGGNQPQHF.

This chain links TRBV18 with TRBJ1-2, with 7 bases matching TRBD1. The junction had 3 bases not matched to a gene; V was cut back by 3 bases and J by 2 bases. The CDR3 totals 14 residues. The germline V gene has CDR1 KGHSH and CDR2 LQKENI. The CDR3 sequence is CASSPATGNYGYTF. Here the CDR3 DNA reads TGTGCCAGCTCACCCGCGACAGGGAACTATGGCTACACCTTC.

The CDR3 reads CASSDRGTEAFF. The CDR3 DNA is TGTGCCAGCAGTGACAGGGGCACTGAAGCTTTCTTT. This sequence joins TRBV6-2 or TRBV6-3 and TRBJ1-1; 8 bases are a match to TRBD1. V lost 5 bases, J lost 4 bases, and 0 bases stayed unmatched. The CDR3 sequence is 12 residues long. Germline-derived CDR1 and CDR2 are MNHEY and SVGEGT.

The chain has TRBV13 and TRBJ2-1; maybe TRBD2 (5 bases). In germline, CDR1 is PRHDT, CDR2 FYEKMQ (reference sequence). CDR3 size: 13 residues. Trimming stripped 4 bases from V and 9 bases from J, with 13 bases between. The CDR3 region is CASSSGERGEQFF. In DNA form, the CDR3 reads TGTGCCAGCAGCTCCGGGGAACGTGGTGAGCAGTTCTTC.

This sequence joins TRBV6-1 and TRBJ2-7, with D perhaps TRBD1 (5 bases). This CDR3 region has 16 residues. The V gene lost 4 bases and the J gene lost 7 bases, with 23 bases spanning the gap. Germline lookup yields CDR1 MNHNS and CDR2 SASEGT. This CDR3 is CASSAGANPIRNEQYF. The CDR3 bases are TGTGCCAGCAGTGCTGGGGCCAATCCTATCCGCAATGAGCAGTACTTC.

The CDR3: CASSNRSGRGLGYEQYF. The DNA of the CDR3 is TGTGCCAGCAGCAACCGTAGCGGGAGAGGATTGGGTTACGAGCAGTACTTC. This rearrangement joins TRBV21-1 to TRBJ2-7; the table's TRBD2 call for D was not verified on the DNA. TRBV21-1 is assigned pseudogene status. There are 17 residues in the CDR3.

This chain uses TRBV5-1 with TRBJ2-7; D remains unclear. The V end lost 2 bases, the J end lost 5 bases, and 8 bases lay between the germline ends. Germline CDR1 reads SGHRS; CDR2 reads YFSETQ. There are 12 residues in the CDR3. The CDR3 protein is CASSFARDEQYF. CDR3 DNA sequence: TGCGCCAGCAGCTTCGCGAGAGACGAGCAGTACTTC.

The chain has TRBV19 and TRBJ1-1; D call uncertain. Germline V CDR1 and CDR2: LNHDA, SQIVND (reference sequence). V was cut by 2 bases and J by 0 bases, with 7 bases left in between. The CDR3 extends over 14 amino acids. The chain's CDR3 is CASSINDMNTEAFF. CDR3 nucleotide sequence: TGTGCCAGTAGTATAAATGACATGAACACTGAAGCTTTCTTT.

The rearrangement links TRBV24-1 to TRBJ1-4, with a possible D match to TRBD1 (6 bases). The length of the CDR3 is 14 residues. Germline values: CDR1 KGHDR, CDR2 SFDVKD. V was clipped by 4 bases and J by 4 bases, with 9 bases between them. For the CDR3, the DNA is TGTGCCACCAGTGAGGGGGCGTTTAATGAAAAACTGTTTTTT. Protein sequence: CATSEGAFNEKLFF.

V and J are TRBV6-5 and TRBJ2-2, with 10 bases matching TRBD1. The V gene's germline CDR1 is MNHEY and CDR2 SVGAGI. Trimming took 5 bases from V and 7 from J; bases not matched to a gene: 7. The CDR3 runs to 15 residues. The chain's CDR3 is CASSTWDRGFGELFF. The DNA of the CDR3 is TGTGCCAGCAGTACATGGGACAGGGGTTTCGGGGAGCTGTTTTTT.

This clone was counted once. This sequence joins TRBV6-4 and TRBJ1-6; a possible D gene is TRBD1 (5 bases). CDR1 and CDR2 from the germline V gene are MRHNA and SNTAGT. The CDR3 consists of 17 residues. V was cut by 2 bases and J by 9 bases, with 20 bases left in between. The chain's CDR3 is CASSDRIGFIQGSPLHF. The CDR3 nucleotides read TGTGCCAGCAGTGACAGAATAGGTTTTATTCAGGGTTCACCCCTCCACTTT.

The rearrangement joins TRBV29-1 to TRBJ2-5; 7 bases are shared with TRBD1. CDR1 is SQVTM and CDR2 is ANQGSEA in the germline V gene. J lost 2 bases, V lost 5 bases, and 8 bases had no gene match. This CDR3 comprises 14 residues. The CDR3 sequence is CSVSTGLGQETQYF. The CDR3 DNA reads TGCAGCGTTTCGACAGGGCTAGGGCAAGAGACCCAGTACTTC.

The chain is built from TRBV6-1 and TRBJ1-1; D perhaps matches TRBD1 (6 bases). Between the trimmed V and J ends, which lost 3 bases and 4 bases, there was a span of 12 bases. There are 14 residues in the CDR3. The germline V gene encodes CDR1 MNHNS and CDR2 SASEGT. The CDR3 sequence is CASSDRGRGTEAFF. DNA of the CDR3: TGTGCCAGCAGTGACAGGGGTAGGGGCACTGAAGCTTTCTTT.

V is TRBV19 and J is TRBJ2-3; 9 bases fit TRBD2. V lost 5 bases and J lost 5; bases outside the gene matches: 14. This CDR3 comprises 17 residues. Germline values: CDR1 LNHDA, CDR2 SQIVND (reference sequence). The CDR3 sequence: CASSSFYLAGGRDTQYF. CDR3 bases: TGTGCCAGTAGTTCCTTCTATTTGGCGGGAGGGAGAGATACGCAGTATTTT. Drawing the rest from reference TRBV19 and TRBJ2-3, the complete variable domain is DGGITQSPKYLFRKEGQNVTLSCEQNLNHDAMYWYRQDPGQGLRLIYYSQIVNDFQKGDIAEGYSVSREKKESFPLTVTSAQKNPTAFYLCASSSFYLAGGRDTQYFGPGTRLTVL.

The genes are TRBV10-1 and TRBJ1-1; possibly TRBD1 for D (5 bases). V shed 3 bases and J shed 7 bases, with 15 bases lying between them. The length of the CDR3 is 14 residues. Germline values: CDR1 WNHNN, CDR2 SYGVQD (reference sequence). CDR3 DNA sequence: TGCGCCAGCAGTGACCAGGGAGGTGGGGATGAAGCTTTCTTT. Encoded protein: CASSDQGGGDEAFF.

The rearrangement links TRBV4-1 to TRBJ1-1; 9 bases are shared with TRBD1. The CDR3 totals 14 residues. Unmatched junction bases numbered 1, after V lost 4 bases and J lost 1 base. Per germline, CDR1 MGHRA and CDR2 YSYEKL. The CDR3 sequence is CASSRGQGNTEAFF. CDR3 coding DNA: TGCGCCAGCAGCCGGGGACAGGGGAACACTGAAGCTTTCTTT.